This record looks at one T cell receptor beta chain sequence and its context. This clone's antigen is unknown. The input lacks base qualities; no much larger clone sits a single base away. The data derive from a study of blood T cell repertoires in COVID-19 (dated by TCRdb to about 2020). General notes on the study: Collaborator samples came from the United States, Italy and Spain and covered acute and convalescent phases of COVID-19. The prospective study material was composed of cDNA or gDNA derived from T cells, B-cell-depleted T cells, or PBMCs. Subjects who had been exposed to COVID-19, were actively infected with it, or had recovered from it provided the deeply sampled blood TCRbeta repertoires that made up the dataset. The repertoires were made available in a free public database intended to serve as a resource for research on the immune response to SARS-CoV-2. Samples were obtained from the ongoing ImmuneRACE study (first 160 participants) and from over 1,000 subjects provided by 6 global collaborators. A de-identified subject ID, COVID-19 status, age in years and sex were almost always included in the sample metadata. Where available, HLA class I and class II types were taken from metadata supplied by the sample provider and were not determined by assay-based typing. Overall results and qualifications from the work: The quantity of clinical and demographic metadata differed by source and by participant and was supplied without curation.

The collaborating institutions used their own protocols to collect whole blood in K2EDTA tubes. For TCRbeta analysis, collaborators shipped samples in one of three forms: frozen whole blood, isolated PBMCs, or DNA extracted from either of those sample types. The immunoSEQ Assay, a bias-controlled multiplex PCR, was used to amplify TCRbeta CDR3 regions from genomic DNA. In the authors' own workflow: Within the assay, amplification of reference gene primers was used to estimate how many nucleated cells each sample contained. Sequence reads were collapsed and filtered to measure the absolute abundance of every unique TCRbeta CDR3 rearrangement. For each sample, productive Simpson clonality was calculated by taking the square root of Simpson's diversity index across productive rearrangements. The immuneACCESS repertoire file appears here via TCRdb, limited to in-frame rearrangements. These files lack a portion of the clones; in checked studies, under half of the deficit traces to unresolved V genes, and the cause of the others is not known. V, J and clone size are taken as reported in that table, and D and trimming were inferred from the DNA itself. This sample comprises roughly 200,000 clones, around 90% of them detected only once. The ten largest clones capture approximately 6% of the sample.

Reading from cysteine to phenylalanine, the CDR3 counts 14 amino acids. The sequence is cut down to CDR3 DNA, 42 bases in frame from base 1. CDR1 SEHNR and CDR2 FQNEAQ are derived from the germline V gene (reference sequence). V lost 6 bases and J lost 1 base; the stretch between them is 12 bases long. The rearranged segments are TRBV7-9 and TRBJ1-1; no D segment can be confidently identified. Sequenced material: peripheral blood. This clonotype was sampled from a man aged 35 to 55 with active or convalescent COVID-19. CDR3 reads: CASRGTSRNTEAFF. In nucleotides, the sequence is TGTGCCAGCAGGGGCACGAGCAGGAACACTGAAGCTTTCTTT.